A single sample is the source of the 20 T cell receptor beta chains below, sequenced in a study of TIL therapy for anti-PD-1-resistant metastatic lung cancer. The libraries were made with immunoSEQ v3. The protocol was immunoSEQ multiplex PCR, while the TCRdb copy is restricted to in-frame clones and leaves out a portion. The table lists about 36,000 clones, 70% to 75% of them singletons. Time point in this sample: pre-treatment sample, taken before nivolumab and TIL therapy. The source was blood, collected at baseline. These receptors originate from a person aged 30 to 80 with non-small cell lung cancer.

V gene TRBV6-6 combines with J gene TRBJ1-5; TRBD1 might be the D (5 bases). The length of the CDR3 is 15 residues. The germline gives CDR1 MNHNY, CDR2 SVGAGI (reference sequence). The germline V and J ends were trimmed by 0 bases and 1 base, with 7 bases remaining between them. The CDR3 here is CASSYSGVSNQPQHF. CDR3 nucleotide sequence: TGTGCCAGCAGTTACTCAGGGGTGAGCAATCAGCCCCAGCATTTT.

This chain links TRBV7-3 with TRBJ2-7, with TRBD2 matching 7 bases. The CDR3 contains 16 residues. Germline trimming cut 2 bases from V and 0 bases from J; bases unmatched to any gene: 7. Germline V gene data show CDR1 as SGHTA and CDR2 as FQGTGA. This chain's CDR3 is CASSLYPSGASYEQYF. The CDR3 DNA is TGTGCCAGCAGCTTATATCCTAGCGGTGCCTCCTACGAGCAGTACTTC.

V usage is TRBV4-2 and J usage is TRBJ2-7, with 9 bases lining up with TRBD1. Germline CDR1 LGHNA, CDR2 YNFKEQ. After removal of 2 bases from V and 4 bases from J, the junction contained 6 bases not matched to a gene. This CDR3 region has 15 residues. CDR3 in amino acids: CASSQSGTGSYEQYF. CDR3 in DNA: TGTGCCAGCAGCCAATCCGGGACAGGGTCTTACGAGCAGTACTTC.

The chain is built from TRBV7-2 and TRBJ1-1; D gene uncertain. Germline V lookup: CDR1 SGHTA, CDR2 FQGNSA. V lost 0 bases to trimming and J lost 1 base, with 6 bases between them. This CDR3 has 14 amino acids. The CDR3 here is CASSLANGNTEAFF. As DNA, the CDR3 is TGTGCCAGCAGCTTAGCAAACGGGAACACTGAAGCTTTCTTT.

Details on this clone: A read error may produce the germline difference seen at one junction end. CDR3 sequence (DNA): TGTGCCACCAGCAGAGGACCGTCGGGTCGAGAGCCCCAGTACTTC. It translates to CATSRGPSGREPQYF. The chain couples TRBV15 to TRBJ2-5; D ambiguous. The CDR3 sequence is 15 residues long. Germline values: CDR1 LNHNV, CDR2 YYDKDF (reference sequence). Together with reference TRBV15 and TRBJ2-5, the CDR3 gives the full variable domain: DAMVIQNPRYQVTQFGKPVTLSCSQTLNHNVMYWYQQKSSQAPKLLFHYYDKDFNNEADTPDNFQSRRPNTSFCFLDIRSPGLGDTAMYLCATSRGPSGREPQYFGPGTRLLVL.

The J gene is TRBJ2-3, the V gene TRBV7-2, with 11 bases identical to TRBD2. The length of the CDR3 is 16 residues. V shed 5 bases and J 7 bases; nucleotides not matched to a gene: 11. CDR1 is SGHTA and CDR2 is FQGNSA in the germline V gene. The CDR3 is CASSALAGGPGNTQYF. The CDR3 DNA follows: TGTGCCAGCAGCGCCTTAGCGGGAGGGCCGGGGAATACGCAGTATTTT.

This clone is a singleton in its sample. The rearrangement joins TRBV5-1 to TRBJ1-2; unclear D gene. CDR1 is SGHRS, CDR2 YFSETQ, per germline. V dropped 2 bases and J dropped 1 base, with 6 bases sitting between them. This CDR3 is 13 amino acids long. Here the CDR3 reads CASSFDVNYGYTF. The CDR3 nucleotides are TGCGCCAGCAGCTTTGACGTTAACTATGGCTACACCTTC.

The chain employs TRBV7-2 and TRBJ1-2, with D uncertain. The germline V and J ends were trimmed by 5 bases and 1 base, with 14 bases remaining between them. Germline V gives CDR1 SGHTA, CDR2 FQGNSA. The CDR3 sequence is 15 residues long. In DNA, the CDR3 is TGTGCCAGCAGCCTAAGCCTCTTTATTAACTATGGCTACACCTTC. It specifies CASSLSLFINYGYTF.

The gene calls are TRBV4-1 and TRBJ1-5, with D perhaps TRBD1 (6 bases). V dropped 0 bases and J dropped 5 bases, with 14 bases sitting between them. The CDR3 is made up of 16 amino acids. Germline CDR1 is MGHRA and CDR2 is YSYEKL. The CDR3 reads CASSQEGGHLYQPQHF. For the CDR3, the DNA is TGCGCCAGCAGCCAAGAGGGGGGACACTTATATCAGCCCCAGCATTTT.

This rearrangement joins TRBV4-2 to TRBJ2-6; D is perhaps TRBD2 (7 bases). The V gene's germline CDR1 is LGHNA and CDR2 YNFKEQ. This CDR3 has 18 amino acids. The ends were cut back, 0 bases at V and 0 bases at J, with 12 bases in the middle. The CDR3 sequence: CASSQESAGASGANVLTF. The CDR3 DNA follows: TGTGCCAGCAGCCAAGAATCTGCGGGGGCCTCTGGGGCCAACGTCCTGACTTTC.

The J gene is TRBJ1-6, the V gene TRBV6-1, with no clear D. The CDR3 length is 15 residues. Germline assignment: CDR1 MNHNS and CDR2 SASEGT. The germline V and J ends were trimmed by 4 bases and 8 bases, with 15 bases remaining between them. DNA for the CDR3: TGTGCCAGCAGTGCCTTTTCTGGGATGGATTCACCCCTCCACTTT. Translated, it gives CASSAFSGMDSPLHF.

The chain recombines TRBV28 with TRBJ2-1, with TRBD2 as a possible D gene (6 bases). V was clipped by 4 bases and J by 8 bases, with 15 bases between them. Germline CDR1 reads MDHEN; CDR2 reads SYDVKM. The CDR3 has 14 amino acids. The CDR3 DNA reads as TGTGCCAGCAGTTCCTCAGGAGGGGTTGATGAGCAGTTCTTC. Translating gives CASSSSGGVDEQFF.

The chain recombines TRBV9 with TRBJ2-5, with TRBD2 as a possible D gene (7 bases). The V end was cut by 0 bases, the J end by 1 base, with 13 bases between. This CDR3 is built from 16 residues. Germline assignment: CDR1 SGDLS and CDR2 YYNGEE. The CDR3 DNA sequence: TGTGCCAGCAGCGTAGCCTCGGGGGGCCTCCAAGAGACCCAGTACTTC. It translates to CASSVASGGLQETQYF.

The sample holds a few counts of this clone. This chain uses TRBV27 with TRBJ2-7, with D perhaps matching TRBD1 (5 bases). The CDR3 is 13 residues long. Trimming stripped 5 bases from V and 2 bases from J, with 10 bases between. Per germline, CDR1 MNHEY and CDR2 SMNVEV (reference sequence). Here the CDR3 reads CASSTQGTYEQYF. The DNA of the CDR3 is TGTGCCAGCAGTACTCAGGGTACCTACGAGCAGTACTTC.

With regard to this clone: A read error may account for a junction end that differs from germline. The rearrangement links TRBV6-5 to TRBJ1-1; TRBD1 aligns across 7 bases. This CDR3 comprises 13 residues. Germline V gives CDR1 MNHEY, CDR2 SVGAGI. CDR3 amino acids: CAISGQGGTEAFF. Written as DNA, the CDR3 is TGTGCCATCAGTGGTCAGGGGGGCACTGAAGCTTTCTTT.

The chain employs TRBV28 and TRBJ1-4; perhaps TRBD1 as D (6 bases). Germline assignment: CDR1 MDHEN and CDR2 SYDVKM. The CDR3 runs 16 residues. V was cut by 6 bases and J by 6 bases, with 20 bases left in between. CDR3 sequence reads: CASRGFRTEIHEKLFF. CDR3 bases: TGTGCCAGCAGAGGTTTCCGGACAGAAATTCATGAAAAACTGTTTTTT.

This rearrangement joins TRBV29-1 to TRBJ2-1; D is perhaps TRBD2 (6 bases). This CDR3 contains 14 residues. Germline V gives CDR1 SQVTM, CDR2 ANQGSEA. Trimming took 3 bases from V and 5 from J, leaving 14 bases between them. The CDR3 region is CSVDVGGENNEQFF. Here the CDR3 DNA reads TGCAGCGTTGATGTAGGCGGGGAGAACAATGAGCAGTTCTTC.

The rearrangement links TRBV5-1 to TRBJ2-1; possibly TRBD1 for D (6 bases). Germline assignment: CDR1 SGHRS and CDR2 YFSETQ. This CDR3 has 13 amino acids. V was pared by 5 bases and J by 5 bases, with 11 bases between. CDR3 sequence: CASSQDSHNEQFF. CDR3 DNA sequence: TGCGCCAGCAGTCAGGACAGCCACAATGAGCAGTTCTTC.

The chain is built from TRBV7-2 and TRBJ1-1; 7 nucleotides line up with TRBD1. Trimming at V came to 4 bases and at J to 6 bases, leaving 8 bases not matched to a gene. The CDR3 contains 14 residues. CDR1 and CDR2 from the germline V gene are SGHTA and FQGNSA. CDR3 DNA: TGTGCCAGCAGCTATTTGCAGGGGGTCCCTGAAGCTTTCTTT. Amino acids: CASSYLQGVPEAFF.

The chain recombines TRBV7-7 with TRBJ2-7; 7 bases agree with TRBD1. Trimming removed 1 base from V and 5 bases from J; junction bases left unmatched: 2. This CDR3 has 13 residues. Germline CDR1 SSHAT, CDR2 FNYEAQ (reference sequence). This CDR3 is CASSLDRGNEQYF. The CDR3 DNA reads TGTGCCAGCAGCTTAGACAGGGGAAACGAGCAGTACTTC. Supplemented by reference TRBV7-7 and TRBJ2-7, the full variable domain reads GAGVSQSPRYKVTKRGQDVTLRCDPISSHATLYWYQQALGQGPEFLTYFNYEAQPDKSGLPSDRFSAERPEGSISTLTIQRTEQRDSAMYRCASSLDRGNEQYFGPGTRLTVT.